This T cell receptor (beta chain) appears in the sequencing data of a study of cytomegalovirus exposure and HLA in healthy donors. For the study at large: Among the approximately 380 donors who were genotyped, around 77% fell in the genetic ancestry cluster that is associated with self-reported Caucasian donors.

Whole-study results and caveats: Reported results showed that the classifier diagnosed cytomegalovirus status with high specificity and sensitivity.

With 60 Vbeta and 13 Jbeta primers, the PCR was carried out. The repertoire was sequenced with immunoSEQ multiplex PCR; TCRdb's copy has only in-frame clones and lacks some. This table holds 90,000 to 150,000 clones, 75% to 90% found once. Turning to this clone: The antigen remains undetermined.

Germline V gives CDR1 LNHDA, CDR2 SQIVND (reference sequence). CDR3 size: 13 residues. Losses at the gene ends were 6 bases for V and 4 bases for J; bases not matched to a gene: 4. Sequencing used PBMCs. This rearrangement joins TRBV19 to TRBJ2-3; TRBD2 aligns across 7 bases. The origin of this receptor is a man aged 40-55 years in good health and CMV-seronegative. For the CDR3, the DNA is TGTGCCAGTAGCCGGGGGGAGTCAGATACGCAGTATTTT. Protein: CASSRGESDTQYF. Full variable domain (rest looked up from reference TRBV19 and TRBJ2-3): DGGITQSPKYLFRKEGQNVTLSCEQNLNHDAMYWYRQDPGQGLRLIYYSQIVNDFQKGDIAEGYSVSREKKESFPLTVTSAQKNPTAFYLCASSRGESDTQYFGPGTRLTVL.